This is a list of T cell receptor beta chains from one sample in a study of monozygotic twins with inflammatory bowel disease. TCRdb reanalyzed the 5' RACE reads and collapses them to one entry per CDR3 protein, without DNA. Recorded for this sample: approximately 140,000 distinct CDR3 sequences. The sequencing input was blood. All receptors come from a human donor with ulcerative colitis or Crohn's disease, or a healthy co-twin of an affected twin (not recorded which). Each CDR3 is given with its conserved first and last residue.

length | J | V | CDR3
13 | TRBJ2-7 | TRBV7-8 | CASSFGQNYEQYF
12 | TRBJ2-7 | TRBV29-1 | CSVETASYEQYF
17 | TRBJ2-6 | TRBV6-5 | CASSYRTSSSGANVLTF
15 | TRBJ2-7 | TRBV18 | CASSPLGTGFYEQYF
16 | TRBJ1-6 | TRBV5-6 | CASSPPDLGGNSPLHF
11 | TRBJ2-5 | TRBV5-1 | CASSDYETQYF
13 | TRBJ2-3 | TRBV9 | CASGGGVPDTQYF
16 | TRBJ2-1 | TRBV6-1 | CASTSTGTGGYNEQFF
13 | TRBJ2-1 | TRBV11-2 | CASSLLAGNEQFF
16 | TRBJ2-3 | TRBV6-1 | CASSEEFSRSTDTQYF
16 | TRBJ2-1 | TRBV7-9 | CASSYPRGAGNHEQFF
14 | TRBJ2-7 | TRBV12-3/TRBV12-4 | CASSHLGGSYEQYF
15 | TRBJ1-5 | TRBV5-6 | CASSLREYSNQPQHF
15 | TRBJ2-1 | TRBV4-2 | CASSQEVVLYNEQFF
16 | TRBJ1-3 | TRBV7-2 | CASSAQGGRSGNTIYF
12 | TRBJ2-3 | TRBV5-1 | CASSQLADTQYF
13 | TRBJ2-2 | TRBV10-3 | CAISVANTGELFF